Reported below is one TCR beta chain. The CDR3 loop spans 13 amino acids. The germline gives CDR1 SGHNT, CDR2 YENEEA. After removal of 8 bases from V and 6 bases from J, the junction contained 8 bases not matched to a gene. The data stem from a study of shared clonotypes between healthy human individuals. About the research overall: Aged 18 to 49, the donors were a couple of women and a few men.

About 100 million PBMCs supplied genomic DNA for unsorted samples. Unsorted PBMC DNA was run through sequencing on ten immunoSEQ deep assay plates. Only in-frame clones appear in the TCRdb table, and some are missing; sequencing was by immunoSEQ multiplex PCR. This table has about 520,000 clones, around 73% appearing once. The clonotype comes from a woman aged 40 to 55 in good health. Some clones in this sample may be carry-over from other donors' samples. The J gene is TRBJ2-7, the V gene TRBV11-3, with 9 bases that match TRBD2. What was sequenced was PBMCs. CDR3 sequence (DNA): TGTGCCAGCGGCGGGAGGGCCATCAGCGAGCAGTACTTC. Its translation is CASGGRAISEQYF.